Listed here are 29 T cell receptor beta chains from one sample, sequenced in a study of cytomegalovirus exposure and HLA in healthy donors. 13 Jbeta primers and 60 Vbeta primers were used for the PCR. TCRdb's table, derived via immunoSEQ multiplex PCR, lists solely in-frame clones and lacks some. The table records some 180,000 clones, around 82% of them present only once. Specimen: PBMCs. Receptors originate from a woman in her 30s in good health and CMV-seronegative.

V and J are TRBV18 and TRBJ1-1; D unclear. From germline, CDR1 is KGHSH and CDR2 LQKENI. Trimming cost V 6 bases and J 0 bases, with 17 bases left between them. The CDR3 runs to 16 residues. The CDR3 DNA reads as TGTGCCAGCTCCCGGAATATAGCCTCTATGAACACTGAAGCTTTCTTT. This codes for CASSRNIASMNTEAFF.

The rearrangement joins TRBV5-1 to TRBJ2-3; D might be TRBD1 (7 bases). CDR3 length equals 16 residues. V lost 0 bases to trimming and J lost 0 bases, with 11 bases between them. The germline CDR1 and CDR2 sequences are SGHRS and YFSETQ. CDR3 sequence: CASSLGRGASTDTQYF. CDR3 DNA sequence: TGCGCCAGCAGCTTGGGCAGGGGGGCTAGCACAGATACGCAGTATTTT.

The rearrangement links TRBV11-1 to TRBJ2-7; 7 bases align to TRBD1. With V trimmed by 5 bases and J by 2 bases, 6 bases remained unmatched. The CDR3 contains 14 residues. Per germline, CDR1 SGHAT and CDR2 FQDESV (reference sequence). For the CDR3, the DNA is TGTGCCAGCAGCCACAGGGACAGACCCTACGAGCAGTACTTC. Protein sequence: CASSHRDRPYEQYF.

This clone occurred a few times. V and J are TRBV10-3 and TRBJ2-1; 8 nucleotides line up with TRBD1. The ends lost 8 bases at V and 2 bases at J; junction bases unmatched: 20. The germline gives CDR1 ENHRY, CDR2 SYGVKD. The CDR3 is 19 amino acids. CDR3 sequence: CAIGLEGSRGDRPYNEQFF. As DNA, the CDR3 is TGTGCCATCGGGCTCGAAGGTAGCAGGGGGGACAGGCCCTACAATGAGCAGTTCTTC.

The rearrangement links TRBV27 to TRBJ1-2, with 7 bases that match TRBD1. Germline lookup yields CDR1 MNHEY and CDR2 SMNVEV (reference sequence). Trimming removed 5 bases from V and 6 bases from J; junction bases left unmatched: 6. The CDR3 is 13 amino acids. The CDR3 DNA reads TGTGCCAGCAGTGTCCTACAGGGGAATGGCTACACCTTC. Its protein is CASSVLQGNGYTF.

This clone was counted only a few times. The chain joins TRBV5-1 to TRBJ2-7; maybe TRBD1 (6 bases). The germline V gene has CDR1 SGHRS and CDR2 YFSETQ. V lost 3 bases to trimming and J lost 4 bases, with 17 bases between them. The CDR3 has 15 residues. The CDR3 loop is CASSWGQGRLYEQYF. For the CDR3, the DNA is TGCGCCAGCAGCTGGGGGCAGGGTCGGTTGTACGAGCAGTACTTC. The full variable domain, rest sourced from reference TRBV5-1 and TRBJ2-7, is KAGVTQTPRYLIKTRGQQVTLSCSPISGHRSVSWYQQTPGQGLQFLFEYFSETQRNKGNFPGRFSGRQFSNSRSEMNVSTLELGDSALYLCASSWGQGRLYEQYFGPGTRLTVT.

This chain connects TRBV6-4 to TRBJ2-2; 12 bases match TRBD2. CDR3 size: 16 residues. The germline gives CDR1 MRHNA, CDR2 SNTAGT. V lost 6 bases and J lost 4; bases outside the gene matches: 6. The CDR3 coding sequence is TGTGCCAGCAGACGGACTAGCGGGACGGGCACCGGGGAGCTGTTTTTT. Amino acids: CASRRTSGTGTGELFF.

This clone has just a few counts. The rearrangement joins TRBV30 to TRBJ1-4; 7 nucleotides align to TRBD1. The CDR3 has 13 residues. Unmatched junction bases numbered 3, after V lost 2 bases and J lost 6 bases. Germline values: CDR1 GTSNPN, CDR2 SVGIG (reference sequence). The DNA for the CDR3 is TGTGCCTGGAGTCTCGGGACAGATGAAAAACTGTTTTTT. Protein sequence: CAWSLGTDEKLFF.

The chain joins TRBV6-5 to TRBJ1-2; 8 bases fit TRBD1. CDR1 and CDR2 from the germline V gene are MNHEY and SVGAGI. The V and J ends lost 5 bases and 0 bases, in that order; junction bases with no gene match: 5. This CDR3 contains 15 residues. In DNA form, the CDR3 reads TGTGCCAGCAGTCCGGACAGGGAAGCTAACTATGGCTACACCTTC. Protein sequence: CASSPDREANYGYTF.

The chain employs TRBV19 and TRBJ2-1; maybe TRBD2 (5 bases). Germline V gene sequence: CDR1 LNHDA, CDR2 SQIVND (reference sequence). The CDR3 is 14 residues long. V gave up 3 bases and J gave up 4 bases, with 10 bases separating them. The CDR3, as DNA: TGTGCCAGTAGTATTGACGGGATTTACAATGAGCAGTTCTTC. Translated: CASSIDGIYNEQFF.

As DNA, the CDR3 is TGTGCCAGCAGTGTCCCCAGGGCAGCGGGGGGTAACAATGAGCAGTTCTTC. It specifies CASSVPRAAGGNNEQFF. The chain recombines TRBV25-1 with TRBJ2-1; the match to TRBD2 covers 9 bases. V dropped 4 bases and J dropped 5; count of bases not matched to a gene: 12. The V gene's germline CDR1 is MGHDK and CDR2 SYGVNS. The CDR3 extends over 17 amino acids. Drawing the rest from reference TRBV25-1 and TRBJ2-1, the complete variable domain is EADIYQTPRYLVIGTGKKITLECSQTMGHDKMYWYQQDPGMELHLIHYSYGVNSTEKGDLSSESTVSRIRTEHFPLTLESARPSHTSQYLCASSVPRAAGGNNEQFFGPGTRLTVL.

This clone appeared a few times. V gene TRBV18 combines with J gene TRBJ2-7, with D uncertain. Germline CDR1 is KGHSH and CDR2 is LQKENI. Trimming pared 0 bases from V and 7 bases from J, leaving 16 bases between. CDR3 length: 15 residues. CDR3 protein: CASSPPLGVLHEQYF. DNA for the CDR3: TGTGCCAGCTCACCACCGTTAGGAGTACTTCATGAGCAGTACTTC.

The table lists this clone with a count of one. The rearrangement links TRBV5-1 to TRBJ2-1; D may be TRBD2 (6 bases). From germline, CDR1 is SGHRS and CDR2 YFSETQ. V dropped 1 base and J dropped 5 bases, with 10 bases sitting between them. This CDR3 spans 14 amino acids. The CDR3 protein is CASSLQGGDNEQFF. The DNA for the CDR3 is TGCGCCAGCAGCTTGCAGGGAGGTGACAATGAGCAGTTCTTC.

V gene TRBV18 combines with J gene TRBJ2-7, with D tentatively TRBD2 (5 bases). V lost 6 bases, J lost 5 bases, and 14 bases lay in between. This CDR3 comprises 13 residues. Per germline, CDR1 KGHSH and CDR2 LQKENI. The CDR3 loop is CASSHGLLNEQYF. The CDR3 DNA reads as TGTGCCAGCTCGCACGGACTTCTTAACGAGCAGTACTTC.

This chain's CDR3 is CASSLGGSSGNTIYF. In DNA form, the CDR3 reads TGTGCCAGCAGCTTAGGCGGTTCATCTGGAAACACCATATATTTT. V gene TRBV7-2 combines with J gene TRBJ1-3; D remains ambiguous. Trimming shortened V by 1 base and J by 1 base, and 8 bases separated the two germline ends. Germline CDR1 reads SGHTA; CDR2 reads FQGNSA. CDR3 length equals 15 residues.

The chain is built from TRBV4-1 and TRBJ2-3; D remains unclear. V shed 4 bases and J shed 1 base, with 12 bases lying between them. The CDR3 extends over 15 amino acids. Per germline, CDR1 MGHRA and CDR2 YSYEKL. The CDR3 nucleotides read TGCGCCAGCAGCCCCCCTGGAAGCGGCACAGATACGCAGTATTTT. It translates to CASSPPGSGTDTQYF.

V and J are TRBV12-1 and TRBJ2-3; the tabulated D call, TRBD2, remains unverified against the DNA. TRBV12-1 is listed as a pseudogene. This CDR3 is 16 amino acids long. CDR3 loop: CASSWGGAGGTDTQYF. CDR3 nucleotides: TGTGCCAGCAGCTGGGGGGGAGCGGGAGGGACAGATACGCAGTATTTT.

V gene TRBV9 combines with J gene TRBJ2-1; 13 bases agree with TRBD2. This CDR3 spans 16 amino acids. With 4 bases clipped from V and 8 bases from J, the junction kept 9 bases outside the gene matches. Germline assignment: CDR1 SGDLS and CDR2 YYNGEE. CDR3 nucleotides: TGTGCCAGCAGCCCCGAGGGACTAGCGGGATTTCATGAGCAGTTCTTC. This sequence encodes CASSPEGLAGFHEQFF.

The CDR3 bases are TGTGCCAGCAGCCCATTTTTAGGGGGCGGGCCCCAGCATTTT. Protein product: CASSPFLGGGPQHF. The chain recombines TRBV5-8 with TRBJ1-5; 7 bases map to TRBD1. The CDR3 spans 14 residues. Germline assignment: CDR1 SGHTS and CDR2 YDEGEE. V shed 4 bases and J 9 bases; nucleotides not matched to a gene: 10.

Comment on this clone: This sample includes further DNA sequences coding for the same CDR3. The CDR3: CASSYTNRAFQETQYF. DNA for the CDR3: TGTGCCAGCAGTTACACCAACAGGGCCTTCCAGGAGACCCAGTACTTC. This chain uses TRBV6-5 with TRBJ2-5; TRBD1 is a possible D gene (6 bases). This CDR3 contains 16 residues. V was cut by 2 bases and J by 5 bases, with 18 bases left in between. Per germline, CDR1 MNHEY and CDR2 SVGAGI.

The V and J genes are TRBV5-6 and TRBJ2-3, with 12 bases identical to TRBD2. The germline V gene has CDR1 SGHDT and CDR2 YYEEEE. V lost 2 bases and J lost 3; bases outside the gene matches: 7. The CDR3 sequence is 17 residues long. CDR3 protein: CASSLGLAGGRTDTQYF. CDR3 nucleotides: TGTGCCAGCAGCTTAGGTCTAGCGGGAGGGCGGACAGATACGCAGTATTTT.

The chain is built from TRBV11-1 and TRBJ1-1; D is perhaps TRBD1 (6 bases). The CDR3 totals 14 residues. Trimming removed 5 bases from V and 1 base from J, with 11 bases in between. Germline V gene lookup returns CDR1 SGHAT and CDR2 FQDESV (reference sequence). Written as DNA, the CDR3 is TGTGCCAGCAGCCAGGGACAAGGGAACACTGAAGCTTTCTTT. Residues: CASSQGQGNTEAFF.

This chain links TRBV30 with TRBJ2-7; TRBD2 might be the D (7 bases). V was trimmed by 3 bases and J by 13 bases, leaving 19 bases between them. CDR1 GTSNPN and CDR2 SVGIG come from the germline V gene (reference sequence). The CDR3 spans 12 residues. The CDR3: CAWSPRGGVLYF. The CDR3 region has the DNA TGTGCCTGGAGCCCAAGGGGGGGCGTTTTATACTTC.

This clone was seen more than once but under ten times. Other DNA sequences from this sample encode an identical CDR3 as well. The V gene is TRBV7-2, the J gene TRBJ2-2; a possible D gene is TRBD2 (6 bases). The CDR3 has 14 amino acids. CDR1 and CDR2 from the germline V gene are SGHTA and FQGNSA. The V and J ends lost 5 bases and 6 bases respectively, with 13 bases between them. The CDR3 protein is CASSLMGGPGELFF. CDR3 in DNA: TGTGCCAGCAGCCTTATGGGGGGTCCCGGGGAGCTGTTTTTT.

The J gene is TRBJ1-1, the V gene TRBV7-9; TRBD1 is a possible D gene (6 bases). Germline V gene data show CDR1 as SEHNR and CDR2 as FQNEAQ (reference sequence). CDR3 length: 13 residues. V was cut by 1 base and J by 10 bases, with 13 bases left in between. For the CDR3, the DNA is TGTGCCAGCAGCTTAGTTCAGGGGACGCGAGCTTTCTTT. Translation gives CASSLVQGTRAFF.

J is TRBJ1-1 and V is TRBV7-2; D may be TRBD1 (6 bases). V lost 0 bases and J lost 4, with 9 bases in between. Germline V gene sequence: CDR1 SGHTA, CDR2 FQGNSA. This CDR3 contains 14 residues. The CDR3 reads CASSLAARGTEAFF. In nucleotides, the CDR3 is TGTGCCAGCAGCTTAGCGGCCAGGGGCACTGAAGCTTTCTTT. Complete variable domain (other parts from reference TRBV7-2 and TRBJ1-1): GAGVSQSPSNKVTEKGKDVELRCDPISGHTALYWYRQSLGQGLEFLIYFQGNSAPDKSGLPSDRFSAERTGGSVSTLTIQRTQQEDSAVYLCASSLAARGTEAFFGQGTRLTVV.

V is TRBV7-2 and J is TRBJ1-2; 8 bases are a match to TRBD1. Germline V lookup: CDR1 SGHTA, CDR2 FQGNSA. This CDR3 spans 19 amino acids. Trimming removed 8 bases from V and 8 bases from J; junction bases left unmatched: 28. CDR3 nucleotide sequence: TGTGCCAGCCCACAACATATAGACAGGGGTGGGGTGCGGACTAGGGGCTACACCTTC. Its translation: CASPQHIDRGGVRTRGYTF.

The rearrangement uses TRBV4-1 and TRBJ1-4; 7 bases match TRBD1. The CDR3 is 15 amino acids. The V gene end was trimmed by 7 bases and the J gene end by 2 bases; junction bases not matched to a gene: 7. Looked up from germline, CDR1 is MGHRA and CDR2 is YSYEKL. The CDR3 DNA sequence: TGCGCCAGCACTACAGGGGAGAGCACTAATGAAAAACTGTTTTTT. This translates into CASTTGESTNEKLFF.

The genes are TRBV6-5 and TRBJ1-1; perhaps TRBD1 as D (6 bases). Looked up from germline, CDR1 is MNHEY and CDR2 is SVGAGI. The CDR3 is made up of 14 amino acids. Between the trimmed V and J ends, which lost 4 bases and 4 bases, there was a span of 13 bases. As DNA, the CDR3 is TGTGCCAGCAGTTCCGGACAGCAGTCCACTGAAGCTTTCTTT. It is translated as CASSSGQQSTEAFF.